A single sample is the source of the 27 T cell receptor beta chains below, sequenced in a study of cytomegalovirus exposure and HLA in healthy donors. The PCR employed 60 Vbeta primers together with 13 Jbeta primers. Clones were read by immunoSEQ multiplex PCR, and TCRdb kept only the in-frame ones, dropping some. Among 150,000 to 160,000 clones, around 82% were seen once, and the ten largest hold more than 6.5%. The sample taken for sequencing was PBMCs. The receptors here all came from a woman aged 45-65 years in good health and CMV-seropositive.

The genes are TRBV30 and TRBJ1-2; a possible D gene is TRBD1 (6 bases). V shed 1 base and J shed 6 bases, with 9 bases lying between them. CDR1 and CDR2 (germline): GTSNPN, SVGIG (reference sequence). The CDR3 runs to 12 residues. The CDR3 region is CAWSAGGHGYTF. The CDR3 DNA follows: TGTGCCTGGAGTGCGGGGGGCCATGGCTACACCTTC. Combining the CDR3 with reference TRBV30 and TRBJ1-2 gives the whole variable domain SQTIHQWPATLVQPVGSPLSLECTVEGTSNPNLYWYRQAAGRGLQLLFYSVGIGQISSEVPQNLSASRPQDRQFILSSKKLLLSDSGFYLCAWSAGGHGYTFGSGTRLTVV.

Comments on this clone: This same CDR3 is encoded by further DNA sequences in the sample. The chain links TRBV5-6 to TRBJ2-3, with 7 bases that match TRBD1. V lost 2 bases and J lost 0; bases outside the gene matches: 3. Germline-derived CDR1 and CDR2 are SGHDT and YYEEEE. This CDR3 region has 15 residues. CDR3 protein: CASSLRQGSTDTQYF. CDR3 nucleotides: TGTGCCAGCAGCTTACGACAGGGAAGCACAGATACGCAGTATTTT.

V and J are TRBV10-1 and TRBJ2-1, with 9 bases identical to TRBD2. CDR3 size: 18 residues. Trimming at V came to 0 bases and at J to 8 bases, leaving 14 bases not matched to a gene. Germline assignment: CDR1 WNHNN and CDR2 SYGVQD (reference sequence). The DNA of the CDR3 is TGCGCCAGCAGTGAGTCGTCTTTGCGGGGGGGCCGTGGGTATGAGCAGTTCTTC. Amino acids: CASSESSLRGGRGYEQFF.

The count of this clone is one. The CDR3 loop is CASSVSGGGISYEQYF. The CDR3 nucleotides read TGCGCCAGCAGCGTGTCAGGGGGCGGAATTTCCTACGAGCAGTACTTC. The gene calls are TRBV5-1 and TRBJ2-7; TRBD1 matches 8 bases. Per the germline V gene, CDR1 is SGHRS and CDR2 is YFSETQ. The CDR3 covers 16 residues. V shed 4 bases, J shed 1 base, and the junction held 10 bases outside the gene matches.

The genes are TRBV18 and TRBJ2-7, with TRBD1 matching 7 bases. V lost 5 bases and J lost 4; bases outside the gene matches: 8. In germline, CDR1 is KGHSH, CDR2 LQKENI. The length of the CDR3 is 14 residues. For the CDR3, the DNA is TGTGCCAGCTCAGAAAGACAGGGATCATACGAGCAGTACTTC. It is translated as CASSERQGSYEQYF.

The chain couples TRBV27 to TRBJ2-1; no firm D call. The V and J ends lost 2 bases and 4 bases respectively, with 3 bases between them. The CDR3 loop spans 12 amino acids. Germline lookup yields CDR1 MNHEY and CDR2 SMNVEV (reference sequence). The CDR3 here is CASSLPYNEQFF. The CDR3, as DNA: TGTGCCAGCAGTTTACCATACAATGAGCAGTTCTTC.

V usage is TRBV6-4 and J usage is TRBJ1-2; TRBD1 matches at 9 bases. The junction had 8 bases not matched to a gene; V was cut back by 6 bases and J by 3 bases. CDR1 and CDR2 (germline): MRHNA, SNTAGT. This CDR3 region has 15 residues. The CDR3 is CASRSTGTGHYGYTF. The CDR3 DNA reads TGTGCCAGCAGGAGTACCGGGACAGGGCACTATGGCTACACCTTC.

The chain is built from TRBV9 and TRBJ1-1; D is possibly TRBD1 (6 bases). Germline lookup yields CDR1 SGDLS and CDR2 YYNGEE. The V and J ends lost 2 bases and 2 bases respectively, with 10 bases between them. The CDR3 is 14 residues long. The CDR3 DNA sequence: TGTGCCAGCAGCGTTGGGGGCAGTAACACTGAAGCTTTCTTT. Its translation is CASSVGGSNTEAFF.

V and J are TRBV30 and TRBJ1-3; D gene uncertain. This CDR3 comprises 13 residues. Germline V gene lookup returns CDR1 GTSNPN and CDR2 SVGIG (reference sequence). Trimming pared 0 bases from V and 2 bases from J, leaving 5 bases between. The CDR3 bases are TGTGCCTGGAGTGTACCGGCTGGAAACACCATATATTTT. Protein product: CAWSVPAGNTIYF. The variable domain in full, with the rest retrieved from reference TRBV30 and TRBJ1-3, is SQTIHQWPATLVQPVGSPLSLECTVEGTSNPNLYWYRQAAGRGLQLLFYSVGIGQISSEVPQNLSASRPQDRQFILSSKKLLLSDSGFYLCAWSVPAGNTIYFGEGSWLTVV.

V gene TRBV9 combines with J gene TRBJ2-5, with D possibly being TRBD1 (6 bases). V lost 3 bases, J lost 2 bases, and 11 bases lay in between. The CDR3 consists of 14 residues. Germline CDR1 and CDR2: SGDLS and YYNGEE. The CDR3 reads CASSAGTRQETQYF. For the CDR3, the DNA is TGTGCCAGCAGCGCCGGGACAAGACAAGAGACCCAGTACTTC.

J is TRBJ2-7 and V is TRBV6-6; 13 bases line up with TRBD2. Germline V gene lookup returns CDR1 MNHNY and CDR2 SVGAGI (reference sequence). CDR3 length: 15 residues. With V trimmed by 8 bases and J by 3 bases, 7 bases remained unmatched. The CDR3 loop is CASRRGTSGIYEQYF. DNA for the CDR3: TGTGCCAGCCGACGGGGGACTAGCGGGATCTACGAGCAGTACTTC.

The rearrangement links TRBV13 to TRBJ2-7; D is unresolved. This CDR3 has 14 residues. CDR1 is PRHDT, CDR2 FYEKMQ, per germline (reference sequence). V lost 2 bases to trimming and J lost 2 bases, with 10 bases between them. The CDR3 protein is CASSLLPRTYEQYF. CDR3 DNA: TGTGCCAGCAGCTTACTCCCTAGAACCTACGAGCAGTACTTC.

The genes are TRBV27 and TRBJ2-1; 8 nucleotides line up with TRBD2. Unmatched junction bases numbered 5, after V lost 4 bases and J lost 6 bases. This CDR3 contains 14 residues. The germline gives CDR1 MNHEY, CDR2 SMNVEV (reference sequence). CDR3 region: CASSSAGGGNEQFF. The CDR3 region has the DNA TGTGCCAGCAGTTCCGCGGGGGGTGGCAATGAGCAGTTCTTC.

The V call is TRBV6-6, the J call TRBJ2-1; a weak D match, TRBD1 (5 bases). This CDR3 comprises 14 residues. CDR1 and CDR2 from the germline V gene are MNHNY and SVGAGI (reference sequence). V was trimmed by 2 bases and J by 7 bases, leaving 12 bases between them. CDR3 protein: CASSYSGAKNEQFF. As DNA, the CDR3 is TGTGCCAGCAGTTACAGTGGGGCCAAGAATGAGCAGTTCTTC.

This clone occurred once. The J gene is TRBJ2-1, the V gene TRBV5-1; 9 bases align to TRBD1. CDR1 SGHRS and CDR2 YFSETQ come from the germline V gene. V lost 2 bases, J lost 4 bases, and 10 bases stayed unmatched. This CDR3 has 17 residues. The CDR3 loop is CASSLKTRDRDYNEQFF. DNA of the CDR3: TGCGCCAGCAGCTTAAAGACTCGGGACAGGGATTACAATGAGCAGTTCTTC.

This chain joins TRBV7-9 and TRBJ2-1, with 9 nucleotides matching TRBD1. CDR1 and CDR2 from the germline V gene are SEHNR and FQNEAQ (reference sequence). J lost 10 bases, V lost 5 bases, and 9 bases had no gene match. The CDR3 is 14 residues long. The CDR3 sequence is CASSLRDRVGEQFF. DNA of the CDR3: TGTGCCAGCAGCCTCCGGGACAGGGTTGGCGAGCAGTTCTTC.

This chain uses TRBV6-5 with TRBJ2-7; the D gene is possibly TRBD2 (5 bases). Between the trimmed V and J ends, which lost 2 bases and 1 base, there was a span of 15 bases. Germline CDR1 MNHEY, CDR2 SVGAGI. The CDR3 extends over 16 amino acids. The CDR3 DNA reads as TGTGCCAGCAGTTACGGGCGCGCGGGCCGTTCCTACGAGCAGTACTTC. Protein: CASSYGRAGRSYEQYF.

The J gene is TRBJ2-5, the V gene TRBV10-2; 9 positions agree with TRBD2. J gave up 5 bases and V 9 bases, and 4 bases lay outside the gene matches. CDR1 is WSHSY, CDR2 SAAADI, per germline. The CDR3 length is 12 residues. CDR3 bases: TGCGCCAGTTCGAGCGGGGGGGAGACCCAGTACTTC. Amino acid sequence: CASSSGGETQYF.

The chain combines TRBV25-1 with TRBJ1-6; D not certain. V lost 6 bases and J lost 7, with 10 bases in between. CDR3 length: 13 residues. Germline V gives CDR1 MGHDK, CDR2 SYGVNS. CDR3 DNA sequence: TGTGCCAGCAGGAGACAAGACAATTCACCCCTCCACTTT. Its protein is CASRRQDNSPLHF.

The rearrangement joins TRBV19 to TRBJ2-5; TRBD1 is a possible D gene (6 bases). V dropped 3 bases and J dropped 2 bases, with 19 bases sitting between them. Germline CDR1 LNHDA, CDR2 SQIVND (reference sequence). The CDR3 is 17 amino acids. The CDR3 coding sequence is TGTGCCAGTAGTATTCGAGTTTCAGGGGTAGGACAAGAGACCCAGTACTTC. Translating gives CASSIRVSGVGQETQYF.

V is TRBV2 and J is TRBJ2-7, with a weak D call TRBD2 (6 bases). The CDR3 consists of 14 residues. Trimming shortened V by 3 bases and J by 4 bases, and 13 bases separated the two germline ends. Per germline, CDR1 SNHLY and CDR2 FYNNEI. The CDR3 protein is CASSEEGSLYEQYF. CDR3 bases: TGTGCCAGCAGTGAGGAGGGGAGCCTTTACGAGCAGTACTTC.

The chain links TRBV19 to TRBJ1-2, with 7 bases aligning to TRBD1. The CDR3 consists of 15 residues. The V and J ends lost 5 bases and 3 bases, in that order; junction bases with no gene match: 9. Germline CDR1 reads LNHDA; CDR2 reads SQIVND (reference sequence). CDR3 loop: CASSDPSRGDYGYTF. As DNA, the CDR3 is TGTGCCAGTAGTGACCCATCCAGGGGGGACTATGGCTACACCTTC. Full variable domain (rest looked up from reference TRBV19 and TRBJ1-2): DGGITQSPKYLFRKEGQNVTLSCEQNLNHDAMYWYRQDPGQGLRLIYYSQIVNDFQKGDIAEGYSVSREKKESFPLTVTSAQKNPTAFYLCASSDPSRGDYGYTFGSGTRLTVV.

The CDR3 nucleotides read TGTGCCAGCAGCGTAACAGGGGGCGAAAACACCATATATTTT. Protein product: CASSVTGGENTIYF. The chain couples TRBV9 to TRBJ1-3; 9 nucleotides match TRBD1. CDR1 SGDLS and CDR2 YYNGEE come from the germline V gene. The CDR3 covers 14 residues. J was trimmed by 6 bases and V by 1 base; bases with no gene match: 2.

The chain links TRBV5-4 to TRBJ2-7; D might be TRBD1 (6 bases). CDR1 is SGHNT and CDR2 is YYREEE in the germline V gene (reference sequence). V lost 4 bases, J lost 7 bases, and 15 bases lay in between. The CDR3 contains 13 residues. CDR3 DNA sequence: TGTGCCAGCAGCCAGGGGCGGCTTGAGGAGCAGTACTTC. It translates to CASSQGRLEEQYF.

V gene TRBV6-4 combines with J gene TRBJ2-1; 12 positions match TRBD2. V lost 6 bases, J lost 0 bases, and 6 bases stayed unmatched. The CDR3 has 17 amino acids. Per the germline V gene, CDR1 is MRHNA and CDR2 is SNTAGT. The CDR3: CASSPGLAGRSYNEQFF. DNA of the CDR3: TGTGCCAGCAGCCCCGGACTAGCGGGGCGCTCCTACAATGAGCAGTTCTTC.

The rearrangement links TRBV7-8 to TRBJ1-5; D might be TRBD1 (6 bases). CDR1 and CDR2 (germline): SGHVS, FQNEAQ. The V and J ends lost 3 bases and 5 bases respectively, with 17 bases between them. The CDR3 totals 16 residues. CDR3 DNA: TGTGCCAGCAGCTTTGTACGGGGGGCGTTTGATCAGCCCCAGCATTTT. Its translation is CASSFVRGAFDQPQHF.

J is TRBJ1-1 and V is TRBV7-9; tentatively, D is TRBD1 (5 bases). Trimming left V 4 bases short and J 1 base short, with 13 bases between. Germline V CDR1 and CDR2: SEHNR, FQNEAQ (reference sequence). CDR3 length: 15 residues. The CDR3 DNA reads as TGTGCCAGCAGCTCCCAACCCACAGGGAACACTGAAGCTTTCTTT. It is translated as CASSSQPTGNTEAFF.